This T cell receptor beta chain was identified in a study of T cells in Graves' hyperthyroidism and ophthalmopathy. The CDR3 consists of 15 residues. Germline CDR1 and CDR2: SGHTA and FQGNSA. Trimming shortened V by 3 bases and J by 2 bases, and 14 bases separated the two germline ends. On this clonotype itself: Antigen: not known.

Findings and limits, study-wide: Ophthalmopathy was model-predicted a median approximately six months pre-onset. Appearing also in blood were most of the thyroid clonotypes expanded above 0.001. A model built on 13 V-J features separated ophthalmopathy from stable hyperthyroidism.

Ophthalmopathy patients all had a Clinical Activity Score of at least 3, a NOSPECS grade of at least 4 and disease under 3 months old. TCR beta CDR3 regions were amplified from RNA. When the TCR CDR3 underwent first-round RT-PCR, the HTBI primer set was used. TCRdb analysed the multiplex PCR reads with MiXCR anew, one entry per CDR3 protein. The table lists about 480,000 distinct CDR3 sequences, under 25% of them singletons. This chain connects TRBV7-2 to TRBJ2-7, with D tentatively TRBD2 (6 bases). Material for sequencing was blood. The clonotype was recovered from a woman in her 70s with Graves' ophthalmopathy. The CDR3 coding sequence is TGTGCCAGCAGCTTGAGGAGGACTACAACCTACGAGCAGTACTTC. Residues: CASSLRRTTTYEQYF.